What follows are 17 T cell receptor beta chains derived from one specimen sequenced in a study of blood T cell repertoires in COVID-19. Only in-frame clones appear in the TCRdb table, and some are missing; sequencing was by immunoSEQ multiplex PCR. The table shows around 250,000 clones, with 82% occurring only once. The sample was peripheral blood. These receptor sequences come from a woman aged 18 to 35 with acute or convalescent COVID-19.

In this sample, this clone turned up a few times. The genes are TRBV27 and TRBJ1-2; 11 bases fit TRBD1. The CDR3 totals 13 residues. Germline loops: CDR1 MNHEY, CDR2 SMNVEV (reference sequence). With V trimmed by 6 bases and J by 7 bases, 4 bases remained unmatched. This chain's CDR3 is CASSLGQGVGYTF. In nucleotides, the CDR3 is TGTGCCAGCAGCCTGGGACAGGGGGTTGGCTACACCTTC.

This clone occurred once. CDR3 coding DNA: TGCAGCGTTGTACAGGGTGGTGTATTCACCGGGGAGCTGTTTTTT. It specifies CSVVQGGVFTGELFF. This sequence joins TRBV29-1 and TRBJ2-2; a possible D gene is TRBD1 (6 bases). Germline V gene sequence: CDR1 SQVTM, CDR2 ANQGSEA. The V end was cut by 4 bases, the J end by 4 bases, with 16 bases between. The CDR3 sequence is 15 residues long.

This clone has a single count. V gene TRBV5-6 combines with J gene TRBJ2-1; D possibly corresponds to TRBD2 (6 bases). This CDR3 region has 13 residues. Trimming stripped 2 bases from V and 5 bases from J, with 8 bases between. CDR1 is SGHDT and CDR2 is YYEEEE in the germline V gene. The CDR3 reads CASSFGTDNEQFF. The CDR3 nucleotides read TGTGCCAGCAGCTTTGGGACTGACAATGAGCAGTTCTTC.

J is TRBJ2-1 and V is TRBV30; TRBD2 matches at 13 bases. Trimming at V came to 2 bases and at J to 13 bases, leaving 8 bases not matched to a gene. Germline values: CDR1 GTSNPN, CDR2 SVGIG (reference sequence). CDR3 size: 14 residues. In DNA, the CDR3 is TGTGCCTGGAGTCCGGGACTAGCGGGACTTCGACAGTTCTTC. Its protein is CAWSPGLAGLRQFF.

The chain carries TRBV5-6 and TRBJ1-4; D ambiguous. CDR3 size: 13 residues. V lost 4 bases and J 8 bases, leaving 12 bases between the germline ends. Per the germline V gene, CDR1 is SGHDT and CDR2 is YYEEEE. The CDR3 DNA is TGTGCCAGCAGCCCGAGTTCTCGGGAAAAACTGTTTTTT. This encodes CASSPSSREKLFF. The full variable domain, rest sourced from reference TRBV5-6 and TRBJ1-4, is DAGVTQSPTHLIKTRGQQVTLRCSPKSGHDTVSWYQQALGQGPQFIFQYYEEEERQRGNFPDRFSGHQFPNYSSELNVNALLLGDSALYLCASSPSSREKLFFGSGTQLSVL.

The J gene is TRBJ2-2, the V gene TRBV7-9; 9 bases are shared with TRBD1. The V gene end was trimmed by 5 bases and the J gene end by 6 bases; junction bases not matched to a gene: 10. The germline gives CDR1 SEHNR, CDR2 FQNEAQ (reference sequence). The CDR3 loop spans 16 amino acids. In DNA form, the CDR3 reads TGTGCCAGCAGCCCCCCGGGACAGGGTTCCCCCGGGGAGCTGTTTTTT. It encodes CASSPPGQGSPGELFF.

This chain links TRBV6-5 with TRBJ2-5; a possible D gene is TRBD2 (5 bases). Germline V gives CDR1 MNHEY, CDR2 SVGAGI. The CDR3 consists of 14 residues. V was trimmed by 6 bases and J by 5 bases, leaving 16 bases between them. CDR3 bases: TGTGCCAGCAGGGAGATGCTAGCAACGGAGACCCAGTACTTC. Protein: CASREMLATETQYF.

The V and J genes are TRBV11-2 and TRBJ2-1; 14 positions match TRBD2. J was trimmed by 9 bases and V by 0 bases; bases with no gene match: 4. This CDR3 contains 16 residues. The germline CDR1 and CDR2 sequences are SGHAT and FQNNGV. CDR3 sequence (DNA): TGTGCCAGCAGCTTAGAAGCGACTAGCGGGAGGGGTGAGCAGTTCTTC. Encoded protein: CASSLEATSGRGEQFF.

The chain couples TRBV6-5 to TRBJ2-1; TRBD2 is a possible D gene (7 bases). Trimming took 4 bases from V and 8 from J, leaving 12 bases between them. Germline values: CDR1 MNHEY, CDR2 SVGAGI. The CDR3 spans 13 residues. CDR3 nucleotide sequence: TGTGCCAGCAGTTGGGGGGGGGCCGATGAGCAGTTCTTC. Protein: CASSWGGADEQFF.

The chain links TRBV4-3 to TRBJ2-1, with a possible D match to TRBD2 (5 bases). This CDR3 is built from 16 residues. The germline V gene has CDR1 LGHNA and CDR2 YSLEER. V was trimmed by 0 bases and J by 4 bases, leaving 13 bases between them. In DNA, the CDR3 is TGCGCCAGCAGCCAAGATCAGACTACGGGGTACAATGAGCAGTTCTTC. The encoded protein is CASSQDQTTGYNEQFF.

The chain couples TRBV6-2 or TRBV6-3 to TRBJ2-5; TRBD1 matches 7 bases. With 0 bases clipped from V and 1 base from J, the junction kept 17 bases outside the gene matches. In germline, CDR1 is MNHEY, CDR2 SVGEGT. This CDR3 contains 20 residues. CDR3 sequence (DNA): TGTGCCAGCAGTTACTCGAGCCGAGGTTTCGTTGACAGGGCCCAAGAGACCCAGTACTTC. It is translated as CASSYSSRGFVDRAQETQYF.

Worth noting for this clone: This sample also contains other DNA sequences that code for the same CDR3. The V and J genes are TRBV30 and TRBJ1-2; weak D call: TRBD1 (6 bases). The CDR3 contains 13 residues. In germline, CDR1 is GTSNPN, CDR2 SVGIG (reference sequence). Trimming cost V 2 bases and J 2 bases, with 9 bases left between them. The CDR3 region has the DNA TGTGCCTGGAGTAGCGGACAGAACTATGGCTACACCTTC. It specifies CAWSSGQNYGYTF.

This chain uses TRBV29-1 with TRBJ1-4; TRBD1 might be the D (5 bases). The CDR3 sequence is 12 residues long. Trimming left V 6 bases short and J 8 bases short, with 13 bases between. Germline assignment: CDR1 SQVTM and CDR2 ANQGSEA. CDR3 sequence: CSVRDRGEKLFF. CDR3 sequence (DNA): TGCAGCGTCCGGGACCGGGGGGAAAAACTGTTTTTT. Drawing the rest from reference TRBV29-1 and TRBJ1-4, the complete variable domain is SAVISQKPSRDICQRGTSLTIQCQVDSQVTMMFWYRQQPGQSLTLIATANQGSEATYESGFVIDKFPISRPNLTFSTLTVSNMSPEDSSIYLCSVRDRGEKLFFGSGTQLSVL.

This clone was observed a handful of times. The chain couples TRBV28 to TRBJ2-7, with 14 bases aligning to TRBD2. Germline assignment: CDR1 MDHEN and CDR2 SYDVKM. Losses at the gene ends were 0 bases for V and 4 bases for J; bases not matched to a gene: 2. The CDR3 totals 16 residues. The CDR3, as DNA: TGTGCCAGCAGTTTATGGGGGACTAGCGGGAGTTACGAGCAGTACTTC. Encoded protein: CASSLWGTSGSYEQYF.

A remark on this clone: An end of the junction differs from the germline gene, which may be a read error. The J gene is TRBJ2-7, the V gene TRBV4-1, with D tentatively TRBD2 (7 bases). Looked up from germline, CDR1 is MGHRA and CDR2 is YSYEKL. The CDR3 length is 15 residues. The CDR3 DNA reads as TGCGCCAGCAGCCAAGATAACAGGGACTACTACGGGCAGTACTTC. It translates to CASSQDNRDYYGQYF.

CDR3 amino acids: CASRFGTSGINEQFF. Here the CDR3 DNA reads TGTGCCAGCAGATTCGGGACTAGCGGGATAAATGAGCAGTTCTTC. J is TRBJ2-1 and V is TRBV6-1; 13 bases match TRBD2. In germline, CDR1 is MNHNS, CDR2 SASEGT. J lost 7 bases, V lost 6 bases, and 6 bases had no gene match. The CDR3 consists of 15 residues.

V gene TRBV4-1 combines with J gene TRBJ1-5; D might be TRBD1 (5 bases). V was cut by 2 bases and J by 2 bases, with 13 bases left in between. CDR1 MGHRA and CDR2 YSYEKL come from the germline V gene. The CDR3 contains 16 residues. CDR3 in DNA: TGCGCCAGCAGCCAATCTTTGGACAATGGCAATCAGCCCCAGCATTTT. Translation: CASSQSLDNGNQPQHF.